This T cell receptor (beta chain) derives from a study of T cells in Graves' hyperthyroidism and ophthalmopathy. This clonotype was found a few times. Its target is unknown. What was amplified from RNA transcripts were TCR beta CDR3 regions. HTBI primers were the set used in a first-round RT-PCR of the TCR CDR3. A single record per CDR3 protein comes from TCRdb applying MiXCR to the multiplex PCR reads. Found here are a few hundred thousand distinct CDR3 sequences, around a quarter of them singletons; the top ten hold around four fifths. No progression to ophthalmopathy during 18 months of follow-up defined stable disease. Fresh peripheral blood, roughly 9.8 ml of it, supplied the PBMCs. Broader study findings: Appearing also in blood were most of the thyroid clonotypes expanded above 0.001. The model anticipated ophthalmopathy a median about 6.5 months pre-onset.

The V gene's germline CDR1 is KGHSH and CDR2 LQKENI. The CDR3 sequence is 15 residues long. The ends were cut back, 0 bases at V and 6 bases at J, with 12 bases in the middle. This clonotype was obtained from a man over 45 with Graves' hyperthyroidism. Sequencing input: blood. The V gene is TRBV18, the J gene TRBJ2-1; no clear D. The CDR3 protein is CASSPPRQGSNEQFF. The CDR3 DNA follows: TGTGCCAGCTCACCACCCCGGCAAGGGTCCAATGAGCAGTTCTTC.